The 4 T cell receptor beta chains given below trace back to one sample, sequenced in a study of blood T cell repertoires in COVID-19. This table comes from immunoSEQ multiplex PCR, and its TCRdb copy is limited to in-frame clones, with some not included. Here the sample spans over 150,000 clones, 85% being singletons. The sequencing sample was made of peripheral blood. These receptors originate from a woman of 80 years or more with COVID-19, enrolled during active disease.

The J gene is TRBJ1-1, the V gene TRBV6-5, with D maybe TRBD1 (6 bases). This CDR3 has 16 residues. The germline CDR1 and CDR2 sequences are MNHEY and SVGAGI. The germline V and J ends were trimmed by 2 bases and 5 bases, with 18 bases remaining between them. CDR3 sequence reads: CASSYPTRGGRTEAFF. CDR3 bases: TGTGCCAGCAGTTACCCAACCCGGGGGGGGCGGACTGAAGCTTTCTTT.

The genes are TRBV28 and TRBJ2-1; the match to TRBD2 covers 7 bases. Germline V gene lookup returns CDR1 MDHEN and CDR2 SYDVKM. The CDR3 has 15 amino acids. The V and J ends lost 3 bases and 5 bases, in that order; junction bases with no gene match: 7. The CDR3 reads CASSFLSGGHNEQFF. The CDR3 nucleotides are TGTGCCAGCAGTTTTTTGTCGGGAGGCCACAATGAGCAGTTCTTC.

As DNA, the CDR3 is TGTGCCAGCAGGAGAGCGGAGACCAATGAGCAGTTCTTC. Translation: CASRRAETNEQFF. This chain links TRBV12-3 or TRBV12-4 with TRBJ2-1, with TRBD2 as a possible D gene (5 bases). Deletions cut 6 bases from V and 6 bases from J, with 12 bases between. This CDR3 is 13 amino acids long.

The chain carries TRBV22-1 and TRBJ1-2; TRBD1, the table's D call, lacks a check against the DNA. TRBV22-1 constitutes a pseudogene. The CDR3 covers 15 residues. CDR3 nucleotide sequence: TGTCCTGGGAGCGCACCCCGGGACAGGGCATATGGCTACACCTTC. This encodes CPGSAPRDRAYGYTF.